This entry lists 29 T cell receptor beta chains sequenced from one sample in a study of blood T cell repertoires in COVID-19. Profiled with immunoSEQ multiplex PCR; TCRdb holds only in-frame clones, not every one. The sample lists roughly 69,000 clones, approximately 80% seen once, with about 10% in the top ten. Sequenced material: peripheral blood. The receptor source for this set is a woman aged 45-59 years with acute or convalescent COVID-19.

The chain links TRBV19 to TRBJ1-1; maybe TRBD1 (5 bases). The CDR3 sequence is 14 residues long. Germline values: CDR1 LNHDA, CDR2 SQIVND (reference sequence). V gave up 5 bases and J gave up 5 bases, with 15 bases separating them. The DNA of the CDR3 is TGTGCCAGTAGTGGTTCAGGGCGAGAGACTGAAGCTTTCTTT. Translated, it gives CASSGSGRETEAFF.

The rearrangement uses TRBV18 and TRBJ1-3; D call uncertain. V gave up 3 bases and J gave up 0 bases, with 18 bases separating them. The V gene's germline CDR1 is KGHSH and CDR2 LQKENI. The CDR3 contains 18 residues. The CDR3 protein is CASSPLAYEFTSGNTIYF. The CDR3 DNA sequence: TGTGCCAGCTCACCCCTTGCGTACGAATTCACCTCTGGAAACACCATATATTTT.

The genes are TRBV9 and TRBJ1-2; tentatively, D is TRBD1 (6 bases). The CDR3 covers 13 residues. Germline assignment: CDR1 SGDLS and CDR2 YYNGEE. Trimming took 4 bases from V and 8 from J, leaving 15 bases between them. The CDR3 DNA follows: TGTGCCAGCAGCCCGGGGGGGGCGCTAGGCTACACCTTC. Translation gives CASSPGGALGYTF.

The V call is TRBV5-1, the J call TRBJ2-1; 9 nucleotides line up with TRBD2. The V gene's germline CDR1 is SGHRS and CDR2 YFSETQ. The CDR3 sequence is 14 residues long. Unmatched junction bases numbered 4, after V lost 5 bases and J lost 4 bases. CDR3 residues: CASRLAGTYNEQFF. The CDR3 DNA follows: TGCGCCAGCAGACTAGCGGGTACTTACAATGAGCAGTTCTTC. Using reference TRBV5-1 and TRBJ2-1 for the parts outside the CDR3, the full variable domain is KAGVTQTPRYLIKTRGQQVTLSCSPISGHRSVSWYQQTPGQGLQFLFEYFSETQRNKGNFPGRFSGRQFSNSRSEMNVSTLELGDSALYLCASRLAGTYNEQFFGPGTRLTVL.

This clone appeared a single time. The chain is built from TRBV6-6 and TRBJ1-6; D not certain. Germline loops: CDR1 MNHNY, CDR2 SVGAGI (reference sequence). The CDR3 consists of 15 residues. V lost 6 bases and J 0 bases, leaving 9 bases between the germline ends. The DNA for the CDR3 is TGTGCCAGCAGGGAAGGGAGCTCCTATAATTCACCCCTCCACTTT. Its protein product is CASREGSSYNSPLHF.

V gene TRBV30 combines with J gene TRBJ2-2; D uncertain. The germline gives CDR1 GTSNPN, CDR2 SVGIG (reference sequence). V lost 3 bases to trimming and J lost 6 bases, with 8 bases between them. This CDR3 has 12 amino acids. CDR3 nucleotides: TGTGCCTGGAGCCCCCCCTCCGGGGAGCTGTTTTTT. Its translation: CAWSPPSGELFF.

This clone was seen only a few times. This chain connects TRBV7-3 to TRBJ1-1; D is possibly TRBD1 (5 bases). The germline gives CDR1 SGHTA, CDR2 FQGTGA. V lost 1 base to trimming and J lost 4 bases, with 10 bases between them. The CDR3 contains 14 residues. The CDR3 DNA follows: TGTGCCAGCAGCTTAAGTGGGGGAGGCACTGAAGCTTTCTTT. Translating it yields CASSLSGGGTEAFF.

The gene calls are TRBV7-2 and TRBJ2-2; 8 bases map to TRBD2. CDR1 and CDR2 from the germline V gene are SGHTA and FQGNSA. J gave up 5 bases and V 1 base, and 6 bases lay outside the gene matches. The CDR3 has 16 amino acids. DNA of the CDR3: TGTGCCAGCAGCTTAGAGGGACTAGATAAAACCGGGGAGCTGTTTTTT. Translated, it gives CASSLEGLDKTGELFF.

This sequence joins TRBV5-1 and TRBJ2-2, with D unclear. CDR1 is SGHRS, CDR2 YFSETQ, per germline. V dropped 0 bases and J dropped 1 base, with 13 bases sitting between them. This CDR3 is 17 amino acids long. CDR3 sequence: CASSLATTSRNTGELFF. The CDR3 bases are TGCGCCAGCAGCTTGGCCACTACGTCCAGGAACACCGGGGAGCTGTTTTTT. Based on the CDR3 plus reference TRBV5-1 and TRBJ2-2, the full variable domain is KAGVTQTPRYLIKTRGQQVTLSCSPISGHRSVSWYQQTPGQGLQFLFEYFSETQRNKGNFPGRFSGRQFSNSRSEMNVSTLELGDSALYLCASSLATTSRNTGELFFGEGSRLTVL.

This clone was seen only a few times. This chain uses TRBV27 with TRBJ2-1; 9 bases map to TRBD1. The junction had 3 bases not matched to a gene; V was cut back by 4 bases and J by 8 bases. Germline loops: CDR1 MNHEY, CDR2 SMNVEV (reference sequence). The CDR3 is 13 amino acids. CDR3 amino acids: CASSWDRDDEQFF. Written as DNA, the CDR3 is TGTGCCAGCAGTTGGGACAGGGACGATGAGCAGTTCTTC.

The chain links TRBV4-1 to TRBJ2-3, with TRBD1 matching 9 bases. With 6 bases clipped from V and 6 bases from J, the junction kept 10 bases outside the gene matches. The CDR3 consists of 15 residues. Germline V gives CDR1 MGHRA, CDR2 YSYEKL. The CDR3: CASSRGGQGVDTQYF. In DNA form, the CDR3 reads TGCGCCAGCAGTAGAGGGGGACAGGGAGTGGATACGCAGTATTTT.

The chain recombines TRBV19 with TRBJ1-2; 8 nucleotides agree with TRBD1. V shed 6 bases, J shed 0 bases, and the junction held 3 bases outside the gene matches. Germline values: CDR1 LNHDA, CDR2 SQIVND (reference sequence). The CDR3 consists of 14 residues. DNA of the CDR3: TGTGCCAGTAGGCGGACAGGGACTAACTATGGCTACACCTTC. This translates into CASRRTGTNYGYTF.

This chain connects TRBV6-1 to TRBJ1-4, with 7 bases aligning to TRBD1. This CDR3 is 18 amino acids long. The germline gives CDR1 MNHNS, CDR2 SASEGT. V shed 3 bases, J shed 2 bases, and the junction held 12 bases outside the gene matches. The CDR3 coding sequence is TGTGCCAGCAGTGACGTGAGGGGGCGAACTCTTACTAATGAAAAACTGTTTTTT. Amino acid sequence: CASSDVRGRTLTNEKLFF.

The V call is TRBV5-3, the J call TRBJ1-3, with D unresolved. TRBV5-3 is given ORF status, its function remaining uncertain. CDR3 length equals 18 residues. V lost 2 bases and J 0 bases, leaving 18 bases between the germline ends. The CDR3 protein is CARSFFQAKSYSGNTIYF. The CDR3 nucleotides are TGTGCCAGAAGCTTTTTTCAGGCAAAGTCTTACTCTGGAAACACCATATATTTT.

This clone appeared once. The chain employs TRBV7-2 and TRBJ2-5; D ambiguous. The CDR3 totals 12 residues. CDR1 SGHTA and CDR2 FQGNSA come from the germline V gene. V was pared by 5 bases and J by 7 bases, with 11 bases between. CDR3 bases: TGTGCCAGCAGCGTTCACGCCGGGACCCAGTACTTC. Its translation: CASSVHAGTQYF.

The chain has TRBV14 and TRBJ1-6; 10 positions agree with TRBD1. V gave up 2 bases and J gave up 14 bases; unmatched junction bases: 12. CDR3 size: 16 residues. Germline CDR1 is SGHDN and CDR2 is FVKESK. CDR3 sequence reads: CASSQPGTGVGRTLHF. CDR3 in DNA: TGTGCCAGCAGCCAACCCGGGACAGGGGTGGGGAGGACCCTCCACTTT.

The rearrangement joins TRBV2 to TRBJ1-1, with D uncertain. Germline V gene data show CDR1 as SNHLY and CDR2 as FYNNEI. Trimming left V 1 base short and J 5 bases short, with 8 bases between. The CDR3 loop spans 13 amino acids. CDR3 DNA: TGTGCCAGCAGTGAAGAGAAGAGGACTGAAGCTTTCTTT. This sequence encodes CASSEEKRTEAFF.

The gene calls are TRBV18 and TRBJ1-1; D call uncertain. Trimming removed 3 bases at V and 3 bases at J, with 14 bases between. The CDR3 totals 15 residues. Germline V CDR1 and CDR2: KGHSH, LQKENI. Here the CDR3 DNA reads TGTGCCAGCTCACCTGGCGACTCCAGATACACTGAAGCTTTCTTT. As protein: CASSPGDSRYTEAFF.

The sample holds a few counts of this clone. CDR3 sequence (DNA): TGTGCTAGTGGTTCTAGCGGGATCCCCCCGGGGAATGAGCAGTTCTTC. As protein: CASGSSGIPPGNEQFF. J is TRBJ2-1 and V is TRBV12-5; 9 bases are shared with TRBD2. CDR1 and CDR2 (germline): LGHNT, FRNRAP. V lost 4 bases, J lost 7 bases, and 11 bases stayed unmatched. The CDR3 is 16 amino acids.

The rearrangement joins TRBV4-1 to TRBJ2-5; TRBD1 is a possible D gene (5 bases). CDR1 is MGHRA, CDR2 YSYEKL, per germline. The CDR3 length is 16 residues. The V gene lost 3 bases and the J gene lost 5 bases, with 19 bases spanning the gap. This CDR3 is CASSQTPLGEGETQYF. The DNA for the CDR3 is TGCGCCAGCAGCCAGACCCCGCTAGGGGAAGGGGAGACCCAGTACTTC.

The chain links TRBV19 to TRBJ2-7; 8 bases map to TRBD1. The CDR3 spans 13 residues. J lost 1 base, V lost 10 bases, and 6 bases had no gene match. The germline V gene has CDR1 LNHDA and CDR2 SQIVND (reference sequence). CDR3 sequence: CATRQGLSYEQYF. CDR3 nucleotides: TGTGCCACTAGACAGGGGCTTTCCTACGAGCAGTACTTC. Together with reference TRBV19 and TRBJ2-7, the CDR3 gives the full variable domain: DGGITQSPKYLFRKEGQNVTLSCEQNLNHDAMYWYRQDPGQGLRLIYYSQIVNDFQKGDIAEGYSVSREKKESFPLTVTSAQKNPTAFYLCATRQGLSYEQYFGPGTRLTVT.

Here the CDR3 reads CASSESSGKYNEQFF. Written as DNA, the CDR3 is TGTGCCAGCAGTGAGAGTAGCGGGAAGTACAATGAGCAGTTCTTC. The rearrangement uses TRBV6-4 and TRBJ2-1; 8 positions agree with TRBD2. Germline assignment: CDR1 MRHNA and CDR2 SNTAGT. The CDR3 has 15 amino acids. V dropped 3 bases and J dropped 4; count of bases not matched to a gene: 5.

The rearrangement uses TRBV7-8 and TRBJ2-1, with 7 bases identical to TRBD2. Per germline, CDR1 SGHVS and CDR2 FQNEAQ. The length of the CDR3 is 16 residues. Trimming at V came to 3 bases and at J to 8 bases, leaving 13 bases not matched to a gene. The CDR3 DNA reads TGTGCCAGCAGCTTGGTCGGCGGGAGTAATCGCGATGAGCAGTTCTTC. As protein: CASSLVGGSNRDEQFF.

The V call is TRBV6-6, the J call TRBJ2-1; 10 nucleotides align to TRBD1. The J segment lost 3 bases and the V segment lost 5 bases, leaving 4 bases of the junction unmatched. From germline, CDR1 is MNHNY and CDR2 SVGAGI (reference sequence). The CDR3 has 15 amino acids. The chain's CDR3 is CASSIGTGDYNEQFF. The CDR3 region has the DNA TGTGCCAGCAGTATTGGGACAGGGGACTACAATGAGCAGTTCTTC.

This chain links TRBV7-2 with TRBJ2-1; 9 bases align to TRBD2. This CDR3 spans 16 amino acids. Germline values: CDR1 SGHTA, CDR2 FQGNSA. J was trimmed by 5 bases and V by 1 base; bases with no gene match: 6. The CDR3 DNA reads TGTGCCAGCAGCTTAGTGTTGGCTAGCGGGGACAATGAGCAGTTCTTC. Translation gives CASSLVLASGDNEQFF.

The table lists this clone with a count of one. The chain couples TRBV25-1 to TRBJ2-7; 9 bases agree with TRBD2. V lost 4 bases to trimming and J lost 0 bases; unmatched junction nucleotides: 1. Germline-derived CDR1 and CDR2 are MGHDK and SYGVNS. The length of the CDR3 is 14 residues. The CDR3 is CASSVAGVSYEQYF. CDR3 bases: TGTGCCAGCAGTGTAGCGGGGGTCTCCTACGAGCAGTACTTC.

The V and J genes are TRBV7-6 and TRBJ2-2; D perhaps matches TRBD1 (6 bases). Germline CDR1 is SGHVS and CDR2 is FNYEAQ. This CDR3 is 17 amino acids long. V was trimmed by 5 bases and J by 0 bases, leaving 16 bases between them. The CDR3 region has the DNA TGTGCCAGCAGCGTCACGGTACAGGGAGCGAACACCGGGGAGCTGTTTTTT. This codes for CASSVTVQGANTGELFF. Variable domain in full (rest from reference TRBV7-6 and TRBJ2-2): GAGVSQSPRYKVTKRGQDVALRCDPISGHVSLYWYRQALGQGPEFLTYFNYEAQQDKSGLPNDRFSAERPEGSISTLTIQRTEQRDSAMYRCASSVTVQGANTGELFFGEGSRLTVL.

The CDR3 loop is CSVARGGENTEAFF. CDR3 DNA sequence: TGCAGCGTTGCCCGCGGCGGTGAGAACACTGAAGCTTTCTTT. The rearrangement uses TRBV29-1 and TRBJ1-1; D is undetermined. CDR3 length: 14 amino acids. Trimming stripped 4 bases from V and 1 base from J, with 13 bases between. Germline V CDR1 and CDR2: SQVTM, ANQGSEA.

This chain links TRBV7-3 with TRBJ2-1, with 8 bases fitting TRBD2. Germline assignment: CDR1 SGHTA and CDR2 FQGTGA. CDR3 size: 17 residues. The ends lost 5 bases at V and 4 bases at J; junction bases unmatched: 13. The CDR3 loop reads CASSPQDGSGAYNEQFF. As DNA, the CDR3 is TGTGCCAGCAGCCCGCAGGATGGTAGCGGGGCGTACAATGAGCAGTTCTTC. Full variable domain (rest looked up from reference TRBV7-3 and TRBJ2-1): GAGVSQTPSNKVTEKGKYVELRCDPISGHTALYWYRQSLGQGPEFLIYFQGTGAADDSGLPNDRFFAVRPEGSVSTLKIQRTERGDSAVYLCASSPQDGSGAYNEQFFGPGTRLTVL.